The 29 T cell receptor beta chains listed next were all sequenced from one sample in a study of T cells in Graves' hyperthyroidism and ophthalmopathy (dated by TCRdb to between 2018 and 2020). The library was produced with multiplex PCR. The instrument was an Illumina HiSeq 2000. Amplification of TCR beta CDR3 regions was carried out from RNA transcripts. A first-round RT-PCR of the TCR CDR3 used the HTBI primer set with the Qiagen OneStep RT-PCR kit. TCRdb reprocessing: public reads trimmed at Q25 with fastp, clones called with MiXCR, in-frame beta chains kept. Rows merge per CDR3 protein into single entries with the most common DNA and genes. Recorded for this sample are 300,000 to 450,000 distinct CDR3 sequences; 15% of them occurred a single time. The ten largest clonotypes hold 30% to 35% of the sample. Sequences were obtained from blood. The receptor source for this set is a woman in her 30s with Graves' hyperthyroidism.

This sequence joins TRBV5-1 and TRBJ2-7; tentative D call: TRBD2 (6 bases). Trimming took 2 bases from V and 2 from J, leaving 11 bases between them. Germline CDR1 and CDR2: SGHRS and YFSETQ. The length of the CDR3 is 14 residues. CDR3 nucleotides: TGCGCCAGCAGCTTCGCGGGAAGTACCTACGAGCAGTACTTC. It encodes CASSFAGSTYEQYF.

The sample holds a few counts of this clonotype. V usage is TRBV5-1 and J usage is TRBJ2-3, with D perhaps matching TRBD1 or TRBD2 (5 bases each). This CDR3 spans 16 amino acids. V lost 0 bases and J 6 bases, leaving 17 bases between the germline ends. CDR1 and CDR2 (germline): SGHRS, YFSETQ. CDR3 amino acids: CASSLDPVGVADTQYF. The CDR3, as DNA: TGCGCCAGCAGCTTGGATCCGGTGGGGGTTGCGGATACGCAGTATTTT.

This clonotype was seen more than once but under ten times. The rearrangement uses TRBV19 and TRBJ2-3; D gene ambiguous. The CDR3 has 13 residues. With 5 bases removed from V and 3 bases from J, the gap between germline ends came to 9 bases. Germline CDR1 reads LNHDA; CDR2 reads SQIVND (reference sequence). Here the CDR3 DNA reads TGTGCCAGTAGTGTCCGGACGACAGATACGCAGTATTTT. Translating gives CASSVRTTDTQYF. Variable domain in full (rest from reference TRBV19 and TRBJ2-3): DGGITQSPKYLFRKEGQNVTLSCEQNLNHDAMYWYRQDPGQGLRLIYYSQIVNDFQKGDIAEGYSVSREKKESFPLTVTSAQKNPTAFYLCASSVRTTDTQYFGPGTRLTVL.

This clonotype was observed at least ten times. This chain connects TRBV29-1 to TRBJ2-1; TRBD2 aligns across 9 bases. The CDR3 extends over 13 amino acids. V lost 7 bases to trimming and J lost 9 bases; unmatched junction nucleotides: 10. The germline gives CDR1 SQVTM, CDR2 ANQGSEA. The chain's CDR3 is CSAEAGGPGEQFF. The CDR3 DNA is TGCAGCGCAGAAGCGGGAGGCCCGGGTGAGCAGTTCTTC.

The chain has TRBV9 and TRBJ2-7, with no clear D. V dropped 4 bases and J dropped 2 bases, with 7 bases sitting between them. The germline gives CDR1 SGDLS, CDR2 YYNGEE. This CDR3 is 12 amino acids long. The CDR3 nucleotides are TGTGCCAGCAGCTTCGACACCTACGAGCAGTACTTC. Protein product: CASSFDTYEQYF. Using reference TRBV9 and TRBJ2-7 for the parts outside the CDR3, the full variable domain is DSGVTQTPKHLITATGQRVTLRCSPRSGDLSVYWYQQSLDQGLQFLIQYYNGEERAKGNILERFSAQQFPDLHSELNLSSLELGDSALYFCASSFDTYEQYFGPGTRLTVT.

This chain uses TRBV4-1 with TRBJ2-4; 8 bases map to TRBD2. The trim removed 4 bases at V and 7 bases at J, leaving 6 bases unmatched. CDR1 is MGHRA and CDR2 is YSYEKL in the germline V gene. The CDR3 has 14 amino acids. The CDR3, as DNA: TGCGCCAGCAGCCCGGGACTAGGGCAGAACATTCAGTACTTC. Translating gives CASSPGLGQNIQYF.

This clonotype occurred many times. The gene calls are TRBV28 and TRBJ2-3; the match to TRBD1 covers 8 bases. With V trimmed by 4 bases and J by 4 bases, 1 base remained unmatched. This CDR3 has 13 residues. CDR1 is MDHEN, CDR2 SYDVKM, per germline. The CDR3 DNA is TGTGCCAGCAGTTCAGGGGGCGCAGATACGCAGTATTTT. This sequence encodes CASSSGGADTQYF.

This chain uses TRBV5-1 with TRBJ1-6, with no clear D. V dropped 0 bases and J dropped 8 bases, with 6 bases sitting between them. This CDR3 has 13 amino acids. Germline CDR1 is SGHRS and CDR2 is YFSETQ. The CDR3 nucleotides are TGCGCCAGCAGCTTGGATCGGGATTCACCCCTCCACTTT. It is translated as CASSLDRDSPLHF.

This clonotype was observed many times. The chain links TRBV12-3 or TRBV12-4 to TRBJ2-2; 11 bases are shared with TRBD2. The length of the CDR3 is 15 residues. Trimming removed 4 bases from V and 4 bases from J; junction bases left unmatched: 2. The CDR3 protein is CASSWGTSGTGELFF. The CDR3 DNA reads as TGTGCCAGCAGTTGGGGGACTAGCGGCACCGGGGAGCTGTTTTTT.

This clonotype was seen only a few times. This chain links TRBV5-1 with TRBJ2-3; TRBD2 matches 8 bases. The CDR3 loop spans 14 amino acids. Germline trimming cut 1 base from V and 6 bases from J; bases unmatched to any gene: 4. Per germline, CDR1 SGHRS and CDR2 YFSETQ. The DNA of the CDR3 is TGCGCCAGCAGCTTGAGCGGGAGTGTCGATACGCAGTATTTT. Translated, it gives CASSLSGSVDTQYF. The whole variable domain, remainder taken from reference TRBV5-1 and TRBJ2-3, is KAGVTQTPRYLIKTRGQQVTLSCSPISGHRSVSWYQQTPGQGLQFLFEYFSETQRNKGNFPGRFSGRQFSNSRSEMNVSTLELGDSALYLCASSLSGSVDTQYFGPGTRLTVL.

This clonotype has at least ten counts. DNA of the CDR3: TGTGCCTGGAGTGTGGGGGAAAACACTGAAGCTTTCTTT. It translates to CAWSVGENTEAFF. This rearrangement joins TRBV30 to TRBJ1-1; D is perhaps TRBD1 (5 bases). Trimming cost V 0 bases and J 2 bases, with 7 bases left between them. This CDR3 spans 13 amino acids. Germline V lookup: CDR1 GTSNPN, CDR2 SVGIG (reference sequence).

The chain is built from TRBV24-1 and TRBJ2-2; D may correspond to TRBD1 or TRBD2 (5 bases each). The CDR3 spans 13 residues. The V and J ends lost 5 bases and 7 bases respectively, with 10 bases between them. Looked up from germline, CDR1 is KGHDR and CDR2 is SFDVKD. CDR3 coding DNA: TGTGCCACCAGTGCCCCTGGGGGCGGGGAGCTGTTTTTT. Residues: CATSAPGGGELFF.

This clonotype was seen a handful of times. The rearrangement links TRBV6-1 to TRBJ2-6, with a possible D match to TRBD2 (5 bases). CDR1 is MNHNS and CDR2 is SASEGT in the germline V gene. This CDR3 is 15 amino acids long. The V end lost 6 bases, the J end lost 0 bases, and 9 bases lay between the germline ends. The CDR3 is CASSVGSSGANVLTF. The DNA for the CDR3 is TGTGCCAGCAGCGTGGGGAGCTCTGGGGCCAACGTCCTGACTTTC.

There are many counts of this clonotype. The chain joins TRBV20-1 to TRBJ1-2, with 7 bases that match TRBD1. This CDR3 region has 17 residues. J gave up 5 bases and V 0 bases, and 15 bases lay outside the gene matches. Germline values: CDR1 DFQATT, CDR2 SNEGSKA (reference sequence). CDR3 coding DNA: TGCAGTGCTAGAGAACCCCGCGGACAGGATATTTTTTATGGCTACACCTTC. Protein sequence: CSAREPRGQDIFYGYTF.

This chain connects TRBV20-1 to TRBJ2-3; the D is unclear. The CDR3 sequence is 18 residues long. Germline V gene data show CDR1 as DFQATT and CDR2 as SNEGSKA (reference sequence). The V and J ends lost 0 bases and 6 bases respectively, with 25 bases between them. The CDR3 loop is CSARDRRVANQVLDTQYF. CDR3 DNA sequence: TGCAGTGCTAGAGATAGAAGGGTAGCCAACCAGGTTTTGGATACGCAGTATTTT.

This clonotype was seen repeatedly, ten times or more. The CDR3, as DNA: TGTGCCAGCAGTCTAACCGGGACTAGCGGTAGAGATACGCAGTATTTT. Protein product: CASSLTGTSGRDTQYF. The chain couples TRBV6-1 to TRBJ2-3, with 11 bases that match TRBD2. Trimming took 5 bases from V and 5 from J; bases not matched to a gene: 9. Per germline, CDR1 MNHNS and CDR2 SASEGT. The CDR3 length is 16 residues.

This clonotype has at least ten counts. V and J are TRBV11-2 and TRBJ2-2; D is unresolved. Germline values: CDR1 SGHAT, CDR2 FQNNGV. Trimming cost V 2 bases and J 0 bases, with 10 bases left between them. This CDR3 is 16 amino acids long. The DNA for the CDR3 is TGTGCCAGCAGCTTAACCGGCTCCGCGAACACCGGGGAGCTGTTTTTT. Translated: CASSLTGSANTGELFF.

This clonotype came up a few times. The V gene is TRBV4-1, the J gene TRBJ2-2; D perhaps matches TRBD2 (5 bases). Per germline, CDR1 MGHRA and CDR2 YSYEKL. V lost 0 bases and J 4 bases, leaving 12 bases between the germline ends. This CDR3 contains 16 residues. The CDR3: CASSQDQGSGTGELFF. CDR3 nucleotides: TGCGCCAGCAGCCAAGATCAAGGGAGCGGCACCGGGGAGCTGTTTTTT.

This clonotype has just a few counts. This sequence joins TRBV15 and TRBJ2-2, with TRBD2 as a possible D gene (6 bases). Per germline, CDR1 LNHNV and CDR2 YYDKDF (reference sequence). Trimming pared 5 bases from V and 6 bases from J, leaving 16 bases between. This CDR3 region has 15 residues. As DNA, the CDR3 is TGTGCCACCAGCCCCCGGACTACCCTCGCCGGGGAGCTGTTTTTT. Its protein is CATSPRTTLAGELFF.

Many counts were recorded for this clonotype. CDR3 protein: CSASSGTTDTQYF. DNA for the CDR3: TGCAGTGCTAGTAGCGGGACCACAGATACGCAGTATTTT. The chain uses TRBV20-1 and TRBJ2-3; 8 positions match TRBD2. The V gene's germline CDR1 is DFQATT and CDR2 SNEGSKA (reference sequence). This CDR3 has 13 residues. V shed 3 bases, J shed 2 bases, and the junction held 1 base outside the gene matches.

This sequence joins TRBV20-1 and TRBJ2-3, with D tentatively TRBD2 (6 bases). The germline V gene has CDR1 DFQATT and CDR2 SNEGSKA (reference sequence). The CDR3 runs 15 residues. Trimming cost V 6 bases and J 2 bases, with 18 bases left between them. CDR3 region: CSAQNYRGTTDTQYF. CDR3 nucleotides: TGCAGTGCCCAAAACTATCGCGGGACCACAGATACGCAGTATTTT.

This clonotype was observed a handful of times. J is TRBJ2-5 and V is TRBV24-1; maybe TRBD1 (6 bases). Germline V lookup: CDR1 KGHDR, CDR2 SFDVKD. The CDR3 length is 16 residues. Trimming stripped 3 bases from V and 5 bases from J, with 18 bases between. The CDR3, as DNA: TGTGCCACCAGTGATCGGACAGCCTCAAGAGTCGAGACCCAGTACTTC. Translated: CATSDRTASRVETQYF.

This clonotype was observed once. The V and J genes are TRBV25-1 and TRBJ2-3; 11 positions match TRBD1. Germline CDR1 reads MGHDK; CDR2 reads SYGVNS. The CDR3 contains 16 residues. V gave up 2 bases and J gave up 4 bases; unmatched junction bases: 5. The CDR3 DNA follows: TGTGCCAGCAGTGAAAGGGACAGGGGGACTGCAGATACGCAGTATTTT. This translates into CASSERDRGTADTQYF.

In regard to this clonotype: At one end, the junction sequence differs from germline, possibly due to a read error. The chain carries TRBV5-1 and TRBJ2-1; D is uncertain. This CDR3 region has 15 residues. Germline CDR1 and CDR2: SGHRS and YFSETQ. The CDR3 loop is CASSQTQPGDNEQLF. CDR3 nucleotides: TGCGCCAGCAGCCAGACCCAGCCCGGCGACAATGAGCAGCTCTTC.

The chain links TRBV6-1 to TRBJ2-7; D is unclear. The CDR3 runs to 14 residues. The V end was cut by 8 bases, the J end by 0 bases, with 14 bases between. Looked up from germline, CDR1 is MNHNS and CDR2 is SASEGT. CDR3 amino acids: CASSHGRPSYEQYF. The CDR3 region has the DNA TGTGCCAGCTCTCACGGACGGCCCTCCTACGAGCAGTACTTC.

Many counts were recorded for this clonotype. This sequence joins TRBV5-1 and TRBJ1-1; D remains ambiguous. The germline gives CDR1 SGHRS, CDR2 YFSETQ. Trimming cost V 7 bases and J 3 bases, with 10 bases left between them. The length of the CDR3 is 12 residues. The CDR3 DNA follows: TGCGCCAGCGGGAACAGAGACACTGAAGCTTTCTTT. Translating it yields CASGNRDTEAFF.

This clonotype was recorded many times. CDR3 coding DNA: TGCGCCAGCAGTGATGGGACAGGGGGCGGCTACACCTTC. It encodes CASSDGTGGGYTF. This chain joins TRBV10-1 and TRBJ1-2; TRBD1 aligns across 12 bases. The CDR3 is 13 amino acids. The V and J ends lost 3 bases and 8 bases, in that order; junction bases with no gene match: 1. Looked up from germline, CDR1 is WNHNN and CDR2 is SYGVQD (reference sequence).

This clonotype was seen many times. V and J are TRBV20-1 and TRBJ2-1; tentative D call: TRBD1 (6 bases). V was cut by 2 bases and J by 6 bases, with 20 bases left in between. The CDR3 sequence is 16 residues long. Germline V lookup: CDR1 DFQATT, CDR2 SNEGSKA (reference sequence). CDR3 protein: CSARLGAASGGNEQFF. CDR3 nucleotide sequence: TGCAGTGCTAGATTGGGGGCGGCCAGCGGTGGCAATGAGCAGTTCTTC.

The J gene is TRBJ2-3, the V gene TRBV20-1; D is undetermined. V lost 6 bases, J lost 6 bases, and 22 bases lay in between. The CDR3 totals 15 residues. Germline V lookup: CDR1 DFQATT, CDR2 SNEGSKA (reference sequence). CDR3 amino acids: CSAKDGSDMGDTQYF. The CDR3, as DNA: TGCAGTGCGAAGGACGGCTCCGACATGGGGGATACGCAGTATTTT.